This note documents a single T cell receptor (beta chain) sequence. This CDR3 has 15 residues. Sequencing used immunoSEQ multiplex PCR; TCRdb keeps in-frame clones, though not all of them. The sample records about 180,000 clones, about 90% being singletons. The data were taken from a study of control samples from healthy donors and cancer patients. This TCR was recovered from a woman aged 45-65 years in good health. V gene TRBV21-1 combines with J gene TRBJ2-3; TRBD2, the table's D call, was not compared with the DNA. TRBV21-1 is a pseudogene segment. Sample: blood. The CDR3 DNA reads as TGTGCCAGCAGCAAACTAGCGGATCGCACAGATACGCAGTATTTT. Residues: CASSKLADRTDTQYF.